This T cell receptor beta chain was captured by sequencing in a study of cytomegalovirus exposure and HLA in healthy donors. In the case of this clone: Its target is not known.

Study-wide findings and caveats: TRBV6-2, TRBV6-3 and other indistinguishable V segments were excluded. Previously analyzed data showed that most TCR beta V segments were productive at a frequency of about 87% or about 30%. After further analysis at a later stage, some 15,000 TCR beta sequences were associated with HLA alleles at 0.05 false discovery rate.

After removal of 6 bases from V and 5 bases from J, the junction contained 5 bases not matched to a gene. The germline V gene has CDR1 MNHEY and CDR2 SMNVEV (reference sequence). The CDR3 consists of 14 residues. The PCR ran on 60 Vbeta and 13 Jbeta primers. This table comes from immunoSEQ multiplex PCR, and its TCRdb copy is limited to in-frame clones, with some not included. The sample yields 120,000 or so clones, roughly 80% seen once. This sequence was found in a man aged 25 to 40 in good health and CMV-seropositive. The J gene is TRBJ1-2, the V gene TRBV27; 11 bases match TRBD1. The sequencing sample was made of PBMCs. CDR3 DNA: TGTGCCAGCAGGAGGACAGGGGGCATTTATGGCTACACCTTC. Translation gives CASRRTGGIYGYTF.